The 27 T cell receptor beta chains presented below share a single source sample, sequenced in a study of tissue T cells after allogeneic stem cell transplantation. TCRdb's table, derived via immunoSEQ multiplex PCR, lists solely in-frame clones and lacks some. The sample holds approximately 4,500 clones, 45% to 55% seen once. Time point reported: mouse harvest day 14 after allogeneic transplant. Tail vein injection delivered 10^7 T-cell-depleted bone marrow cells and 10^6 splenic CD5+ T cells. Sequencing was carried out using gut tissue. These receptors all stem from a female BALB/c mouse given C57BL/6 T cells with graft-versus-host disease after an allogeneic hematopoietic cell transplant.

In its sample, this clone ranks as medium-sized. The germline and genes are mouse ones. Sequencing ends 1 residue short of the CDR3 end; the germline J gene provides the rest. The chain combines TRBV26 with TRBJ2-7; 9 nucleotides match TRBD1. Germline V gene lookup returns CDR1 KGHPV and CDR2 FQNQEV (reference sequence). The CDR3 loop spans 13 amino acids. Trimming took 4 bases from V and 6 from J; bases not matched to a gene: 4. CDR3 protein: CASSPTGGGEQYF. The sequenced CDR3 bases are TGTGCCAGCAGTCCGACAGGGGGAGGTGAACAGTAC.

By share, this clone ranks as medium-sized. Mouse names are used for the genes. The CDR3 goes on 1 residue after the read ends, and that part is filled in from the germline J gene. V is TRBV26 and J is TRBJ1-4, with D possibly being TRBD1 (6 bases). Trimming pared 4 bases from V and 4 bases from J, leaving 10 bases between. The CDR3 sequence is 14 residues long. From germline, CDR1 is KGHPV and CDR2 FQNQEV (reference sequence). CDR3: CASSPWTDNERLFF. The DNA read from the CDR3 is TGTGCCAGCAGTCCCTGGACAGACAACGAAAGATTATTT.

There are a few counts of this clone. Any gene name here is a mouse gene name. The sequenced fragment ends 1 residue before the CDR3 boundary, so the rest is inferred from the germline J gene. The gene calls are TRBV2 and TRBJ2-7; the match to TRBD2 covers 7 bases. Germline values: CDR1 LGHNA, CDR2 YSYQKL. The CDR3 has 15 amino acids. Losses at the gene ends were 0 bases for V and 3 bases for J; bases not matched to a gene: 5. CDR3 region: CASSQERGGDYEQYF. The covered CDR3 bases are TGTGCCAGCAGCCAAGAACGGGGGGGGGACTATGAACAGTAC.

About this clone itself: The gene names here belong to mouse. The read is 1 residue too short to cover the CDR3 end, so that end is filled in from the germline J gene. J is TRBJ1-1 and V is TRBV26, with 7 bases aligning to TRBD1. Germline values: CDR1 KGHPV, CDR2 FQNQEV (reference sequence). The ends lost 0 bases at V and 5 bases at J; junction bases unmatched: 0. The CDR3 covers 13 residues. The DNA read from the CDR3 is TGTGCCAGCAGTCTGTCGACAGGGACAGAAGTCTTC. This encodes CASSLSTGTEVF. The CDR3 as a whole reads CASSLSTGTEVFF.

Comments on this clone: The genes are named according to mouse. The read is 1 residue too short to cover the CDR3 end, so that end is filled in from the germline J gene. This rearrangement joins TRBV23 to TRBJ2-4; TRBD2, the table's D call, lacks a check against the DNA. This CDR3 region has 16 residues. In germline, CDR1 is KGHTA, CDR2 FQNQQP. The CDR3 sequence: CSSSLDWGGGQNTLYF. Incomplete CDR3 DNA: TGCTCCAGCAGTCTGGACTGGGGGGGTGGTCAAAACACCTTGTAC. The whole variable domain, filled in from reference TRBV23 and TRBJ2-4, reads DAAVTQKPRYLIKMKGQEAEMKCIPEKGHTAVFWYQQKQSKELKFLIYFQNQQPLDQIDMVKERFSAVCPSSSLCSLGIRTCEAEDSALYLCSSSLDWGGGQNTLYFGAGTRLSVL.

This clone turned up a few times. Genes and germline are mouse. The CDR3 goes on 1 residue after the read ends, and that part is filled in from the germline J gene. V is TRBV12-1 and J is TRBJ2-3; 10 bases agree with TRBD2. Germline V gene lookup returns CDR1 SGHSN and CDR2 HYEKVE. Trimming removed 2 bases from V and 2 bases from J; junction bases left unmatched: 3. This CDR3 region has 15 residues. CDR3 amino acids: CASSPGLGFAETLYF. CDR3 DNA, as far as it was read: TGTGCCAGCTCTCCGGGACTGGGGTTTGCAGAAACGCTGTAT.

This clone was seen once. Each gene name is a mouse one. The CDR3 is cut off 1 residue early in the read; its end comes from the germline J gene. This chain links TRBV26 with TRBJ1-1, with a possible D match to TRBD1 (5 bases). Looked up from germline, CDR1 is KGHPV and CDR2 is FQNQEV (reference sequence). CDR3 length: 15 residues. The V end was cut by 4 bases, the J end by 1 base, with 13 bases between. The CDR3: CASSRGRAENTEVFF. The DNA read from the CDR3 is TGTGCCAGCAGTCGGGGCAGGGCGGAAAACACAGAAGTCTTC.

By frequency in the sample, this clone is medium-sized. The gene names here belong to mouse. The sequenced fragment ends 1 residue before the CDR3 boundary, so the rest is inferred from the germline J gene. The V and J genes are TRBV3 and TRBJ1-4; 7 positions match TRBD1. The CDR3 totals 13 residues. The germline gives CDR1 SNHLY, CDR2 FYNGKV (reference sequence). After removal of 5 bases from V and 4 bases from J, the junction contained 1 base not matched to a gene. This chain's CDR3 is CASSGDSNERLFF. CDR3 bases read: TGTGCCAGCAGCGGGGACAGCAACGAAAGATTATTT.

Comments on this clone: Any gene name here is a mouse gene name. Read coverage stops 1 residue before the CDR3 terminus; the germline J gene supplies the remainder. The gene calls are TRBV3 and TRBJ2-3; TRBD2 aligns across 11 bases. V was pared by 1 base and J by 7 bases, with 1 base of the junction left unmatched. In germline, CDR1 is SNHLY, CDR2 FYNGKV (reference sequence). The CDR3 has 14 amino acids. The sequenced part of the CDR3 DNA is TGTGCCAGCAGCTTAGGGACTGGGGGGAAAACGCTGTAT. This translates into CASSLGTGGKTLY. The whole CDR3 region reads CASSLGTGGKTLYF.

Regarding this clone: Gene names and germline match the mouse. The read terminates 1 residue ahead of where the CDR3 ends, so the germline J gene completes it. This chain uses TRBV13-2 with TRBJ2-5, with 10 bases lining up with TRBD2. The CDR3 extends over 14 amino acids. Germline lookup yields CDR1 NNHNN and CDR2 SYGAGS (reference sequence). V was clipped by 1 base and J by 5 bases; unmatched bases: 1. CDR3 sequence: CASGDRTGGDTQYF. Incomplete CDR3 DNA: TGTGCCAGCGGTGATAGGACTGGGGGAGACACCCAGTAC.

This clone appeared a few times. Gene names and germline refer to mouse. The read stops 1 residue short of the end of the CDR3; the missing end is completed from the germline J gene. The chain carries TRBV13-3 and TRBJ2-7, with 7 bases matching TRBD1. V shed 5 bases and J 4 bases; nucleotides not matched to a gene: 6. This CDR3 has 13 residues. Germline V lookup: CDR1 NNHDY, CDR2 SYVADS. CDR3 residues: CASSAGTDYEQYF. The sequenced CDR3 bases are TGTGCCAGCAGCGCCGGGACAGATTATGAACAGTAC.

This clone is labeled large. Mouse names are used for the genes. The CDR3 extends 1 residue past the end of the read, so its final part is completed from the germline J gene. J is TRBJ2-7 and V is TRBV15; D unclear. This CDR3 contains 10 residues. The ends were cut back, 5 bases at V and 4 bases at J, with 3 bases in the middle. Germline V gene lookup returns CDR1 SGHND and CDR2 FRSKSL. Here the CDR3 reads CASSQYEQYF. The sequenced part of the CDR3 DNA is TGTGCCAGCAGTCAATATGAACAGTAC.

A remark on this clone: Any gene name here is a mouse gene name. The CDR3 end is not reached by the read, which stops 1 residue before it; the germline J gene fills it in. The chain carries TRBV5 and TRBJ2-4; the match to TRBD2 covers 7 bases. The CDR3 runs to 13 residues. The ends lost 4 bases at V and 4 bases at J; junction bases unmatched: 2. In germline, CDR1 is LGHNA, CDR2 YNLKQL (reference sequence). The sequenced part of the CDR3 DNA is TGTGCCAGCAGCCCTGACTGGGAAAACACCTTGTAC. This encodes CASSPDWENTLY. The complete CDR3 reads CASSPDWENTLYF.

The table lists this clone with a few counts. Each gene name is a mouse one. The observed sequence ends 1 residue before the CDR3 terminus, with the missing tail filled in from the germline J gene. The V gene is TRBV19, the J gene TRBJ2-7, with D unclear. CDR1 is FNHDT, CDR2 SITEND, per germline (reference sequence). This CDR3 is 12 amino acids long. V lost 5 bases and J 3 bases, leaving 9 bases between the germline ends. Incomplete CDR3 DNA: TGTGCCAGCAGCCGAGGGCACTATGAACAGTAC. Translation: CASSRGHYEQY. The CDR3 in full is CASSRGHYEQYF.

As regards this clone: Germline and genes here are mouse. Read coverage stops 1 residue before the CDR3 terminus; the germline J gene supplies the remainder. This chain links TRBV23 with TRBJ2-7; the D call TRBD1 from the table was never checked on the DNA. The CDR3 extends over 13 amino acids. Looked up from germline, CDR1 is KGHTA and CDR2 is FQNQQP. The CDR3 DNA, read in part, is TGCTCCAGCAGTCCACCCACATCCTATGAACAGTAC. Protein product: CSSSPPTSYEQY. Given in full, the CDR3 is CSSSPPTSYEQYF.

This clone has only a few counts. Gene names are the mouse ones. The CDR3 is cut off 1 residue early in the read; its end comes from the germline J gene. The gene calls are TRBV16 and TRBJ2-5; TRBD1 is a possible D gene (6 bases). The germline gives CDR1 SGHSA, CDR2 FRNQAP. This CDR3 spans 13 amino acids. Trimming cost V 0 bases and J 5 bases, with 6 bases left between them. The CDR3 bases that were read are TGTGCAAGCAGCTTAGACAGGGGAGACACCCAGTAC. Translated: CASSLDRGDTQY. The whole CDR3 sequence reads CASSLDRGDTQYF.

Worth noting for this clone: Mouse gene names apply. The covered CDR3 bases are TGTGCCAGCAGCCTACAGGGTTATGAACAGTAC. Protein: CASSLQGYEQY. In full, the CDR3 is CASSLQGYEQYF. The V call is TRBV14, the J call TRBJ2-7, with a weak D call TRBD1 (6 bases). The read ends 1 residue shy of where the CDR3 ends; the end is completed using the germline J gene. Germline V gene sequence: CDR1 SGHDT, CDR2 FRDEAV. CDR3 length equals 12 residues. Deletions cut 5 bases from V and 4 bases from J, with 10 bases between.

This clone has a handful of counts. These gene names are mouse names. The read terminates 1 residue before the CDR3 end, so the remaining end is supplied by the germline J gene. The chain has TRBV26 and TRBJ2-5; D perhaps matches TRBD2 (7 bases). Trimming stripped 4 bases from V and 6 bases from J, with 14 bases between. Germline V gene lookup returns CDR1 KGHPV and CDR2 FQNQEV (reference sequence). The CDR3 extends over 14 amino acids. CDR3 DNA, as far as it was read: TGTGCCAGCAGTCCGGGACTGAGGGGGGACACCCAGTAC. Its translation is CASSPGLRGDTQY. The whole CDR3 sequence is CASSPGLRGDTQYF.

This clone came up a few times. Each gene name is a mouse one. The DNA read from the CDR3 is TGTGCCAGCAGTATCGGGACAGGGGTCTCCGACTACACC. Protein product: CASSIGTGVSDYT. The full CDR3 sequence reads CASSIGTGVSDYTF. This sequence joins TRBV19 and TRBJ1-2; 10 bases are shared with TRBD1. The DNA ends 1 residue before the CDR3 does, and the rest of the CDR3 is filled in from the germline J gene. The CDR3 loop spans 14 amino acids. Trimming cost V 2 bases and J 4 bases; bases outside gene matches: 2. The V gene's germline CDR1 is FNHDT and CDR2 SITEND (reference sequence).

In regard to this clone: Gene names are the mouse ones. The sample holds other DNA sequences that translate to the same CDR3. The CDR3 spells CASSRLGGSSYEQYF. The DNA read from the CDR3 is TGTGCCAGCTCCCGACTGGGGGGGAGCTCCTATGAACAGTAC. V usage is TRBV12-2 and J usage is TRBJ2-7, with 11 positions matching TRBD2. Coverage ceases 1 residue before the CDR3 finishes, and the germline J gene fills in the end. The V gene end was trimmed by 4 bases and the J gene end by 0 bases; junction bases not matched to a gene: 4. Germline V CDR1 and CDR2: SGHLS, HYDKME. The CDR3 is 15 amino acids.

With regard to this clone: Any gene name here is a mouse gene name. The CDR3 end is not reached by the read, which stops 1 residue before it; the germline J gene fills it in. J is TRBJ2-7 and V is TRBV31; D uncertain. CDR3 length: 12 residues. The germline V gene encodes CDR1 GKSSPN and CDR2 SITVG. V lost 1 base to trimming and J lost 6 bases, with 10 bases between them. CDR3 DNA, as far as it was read: TGTGCCTGGAGTCCCGGCAGAGTTGAACAGTAC. It specifies CAWSPGRVEQY. The full CDR3 reads CAWSPGRVEQYF.

Of note for this clone: Gene labels here are mouse ones. The read ends 1 residue before the CDR3 terminus; that terminus is restored from the germline J gene. This chain uses TRBV26 with TRBJ2-4, with D possibly TRBD1 on 6 matching bases. This CDR3 region has 14 residues. Germline-derived CDR1 and CDR2 are KGHPV and FQNQEV (reference sequence). Trimming took off 4 bases at V and 3 bases at J, with 11 bases between the two ends. The DNA read from the CDR3 is TGTGCCAGCAGTCCCGGGACAAAACAAAACACCTTGTAC. Translated, it gives CASSPGTKQNTLY. The entire CDR3 protein reads CASSPGTKQNTLYF.

On this clone: Gene names are mouse gene names. Read sequence stops 1 residue before the CDR3 end, and the germline J gene provides the missing end. The chain employs TRBV4 and TRBJ1-1; 10 positions match TRBD1. Germline CDR1 LGHDT, CDR2 YNNKQL (reference sequence). This CDR3 has 14 residues. The junction had 5 bases not matched to a gene; V was cut back by 4 bases and J by 6 bases. Incomplete CDR3 DNA: TGTGCCAGCAGCTCCCGGGACAGGGGTGCAGAAGTCTTC. Protein product: CASSSRDRGAEVF. The whole CDR3 is CASSSRDRGAEVFF.

Comment on this clone: Gene names are the mouse ones. Read coverage stops 1 residue before the CDR3 terminus; the germline J gene supplies the remainder. The chain carries TRBV12-2 and TRBJ2-1; 11 bases agree with TRBD2. The V gene end was trimmed by 2 bases and the J gene end by 4 bases; junction bases not matched to a gene: 3. The CDR3 length is 15 residues. CDR1 SGHLS and CDR2 HYDKME come from the germline V gene. The sequenced CDR3 bases are TGTGCCAGCTCTCCGCGACTGGGGGGGTATGCTGAGCAGTTC. It specifies CASSPRLGGYAEQF. In full, the CDR3 reads CASSPRLGGYAEQFF.

This clone was seen more than once but under ten times. Genes and germline come from the mouse. The read comes to an end 1 residue before the CDR3 does, leaving the germline J gene to fill in the end. V gene TRBV15 combines with J gene TRBJ2-1, with 8 bases lining up with TRBD1. The CDR3 spans 13 residues. J lost 6 bases, V lost 3 bases, and 1 base had no gene match. Germline V gene data show CDR1 as SGHND and CDR2 as FRSKSL. The CDR3 is CASSFDRGAEQFF. The CDR3 bases that were read are TGTGCCAGCAGTTTTGACAGGGGTGCTGAGCAGTTC.

With regard to this clone: The gene names here belong to mouse. Read coverage stops 1 residue before the CDR3 terminus; the germline J gene supplies the remainder. The rearrangement links TRBV13-1 to TRBJ1-2; D is ambiguous. Deletions cut 0 bases from V and 4 bases from J, with 10 bases between. The CDR3 is made up of 14 amino acids. In germline, CDR1 is NSHNY, CDR2 SYGAGN. The CDR3 DNA, read in part, is TGTGCCAGCAGTGATGCGCCGGGAGGCTCCGACTACACC. Its translation is CASSDAPGGSDYT. The CDR3 reads in full as CASSDAPGGSDYTF.

This clone was detected only once. The genes are named according to mouse. The read is 1 residue too short to cover the CDR3 end, so that end is filled in from the germline J gene. The chain employs TRBV3 and TRBJ2-2, with 8 bases that match TRBD2. The germline CDR1 and CDR2 sequences are SNHLY and FYNGKV (reference sequence). This CDR3 comprises 15 residues. With 4 bases clipped from V and 6 bases from J, the junction kept 7 bases outside the gene matches. The sequenced CDR3 bases are TGTGCCAGCAGCTCCCCGGGGGGGGCCCCCGGGCAGCTCTAC. Its translation is CASSSPGGAPGQLY. The whole CDR3 region reads CASSSPGGAPGQLYF.